The present TCR beta chain was sequenced within a study of OX40 agonist ivuxolimab in advanced cancers. Data came from immunoSEQ multiplex PCR; TCRdb stores just in-frame clones and leaves some out. The table has about 64,000 clones, less than 95% seen once. The CDR3 covers 14 residues. CDR1 is MNHEY and CDR2 is SVGAGI in the germline V gene. V lost 6 bases and J lost 3; bases outside the gene matches: 6. The chain uses TRBV6-5 and TRBJ2-7, with 9 bases identical to TRBD1. Specimen: CD4+ or CD8+ T cells sorted from blood, collected in a trial of the OX40 agonist ivuxolimab. The sequence came from an adult with an advanced solid tumor such as melanoma, head and neck, liver or kidney cancer. Here the CDR3 reads CASSRDRAGYEQYF. DNA of the CDR3: TGTGCCAGCAGCAGGGACAGGGCGGGCTACGAGCAGTACTTC.